The source of this TCR beta chain is a study of T cell repertoires in cytomegalovirus infection. Background on the study: It was the public TCR beta signatures that indicated both CMV infection and matching HLA type.

TCRdb re-called the reads with MiXCR, one entry per CDR3 protein. The table records more than 350,000 distinct CDR3 sequences, 30% to 40% of them present only once. This clonotype was detected only a few times. This CDR3 contains 14 residues. V was trimmed by 4 bases and J by 6 bases, leaving 13 bases between them. Per germline, CDR1 MGHRA and CDR2 YSYEKL. Sequencing was done on a sample of PBMCs. The rearrangement links TRBV4-1 to TRBJ2-1; D not certain. This TCR was sampled from a human donor in good health (CMV status not recorded). Some clones in this sample may be carry-over from other donors' samples. The CDR3 bases are TGCGCCAGCAGCCCCCCAAAGGCTCCCAATGAGCAGTTCTTC. The encoded protein is CASSPPKAPNEQFF.